This is a list of T cell receptor beta chains from one sample in a study of a mutant IDH1 vaccine in newly diagnosed glioma. TCRdb's table, derived via immunoSEQ multiplex PCR, lists solely in-frame clones and lacks some. The table lists around 60,000 clones, more than 85% of them singletons, with approximately 2.4% in the top ten. The specimen was PBMCs, collected from a glioma patient treated with radiotherapy, temozolomide or both. The receptors originated from a man aged 45 to 65 with glioma. CDR3s include the opening cysteine and the closing phenylalanine or tryptophan. Fields, in order: clone size, D gene, CDR3 length, V gene, J gene, CDR3 DNA, CDR3 protein. The D gene is left open where the match is weak. Where a row states a size, it is once, few, many or the class of an expanded clone; other rows omit it.

>NA|NA|11|TRBV20-1|TRBJ2-3
TGCAGTGCTAGTAGGACCGATACGCAGTATTTT
CSASRTDTQYF
>NA|NA|11|TRBV20-1|TRBJ2-1
TGCATTCCTAGCTCCTACAATGAGCAGTTCTTC
CIPSSYNEQFF
>NA|TRBD2|16|TRBV4-2|TRBJ2-7
TGTGCCAGCAGCCGAGAGGCGGGGGGCGCTTGGGACGAGCAGTACTTC
CASSREAGGAWDEQYF
>NA|NA|19|TRBV7-2|TRBJ1-1
TGTGCCAGCAGCTTATACCCCCCCCGACACAGGGATGGGAACACTGAAGCTTTCTTT
CASSLYPPRHRDGNTEAFF
>NA|NA|14|TRBV4-3|TRBJ2-7
TGCGCCAGCAGCCAAGATTGGCAAGGATACGAGCAGTACTTC
CASSQDWQGYEQYF
>few|NA|13|TRBV5-1|TRBJ1-1
TGCGCCAGCGCAAGGCTGGGCGGCACTGAAGCTTTCTTT
CASARLGGTEAFF
>NA|NA|17|TRBV18|TRBJ2-6
TGTGCCAGCTCACCAGCCGGGTTGGGGTCTGGGGCCAACGTCCTGACTTTC
CASSPAGLGSGANVLTF
>NA|TRBD2|15|TRBV11-2|TRBJ2-3
TGTGCCAGCAGCTTAAGAGCTAGCGGGAGAGATACGCAGTATTTT
CASSLRASGRDTQYF
>NA|NA|13|TRBV7-2|TRBJ2-3
TGTGCCAGCAGCTTAGGTCCTACAGATACGCAGTATTTT
CASSLGPTDTQYF
>NA|NA|11|TRBV19|TRBJ1-5
TGTGCCAGTGGAAATGGACAGCCCCAGCATTTT
CASGNGQPQHF
>NA|NA|15|TRBV30|TRBJ1-6
TGTGCCTGGAGTTTTGGGCCCGTCTATAATTCACCCCTCCACTTT
CAWSFGPVYNSPLHF
>NA|TRBD1|14|TRBV28|TRBJ2-7
TGTGCCAGCAGAGTTGACAGGGGACCCTACGAGCAGTACTTC
CASRVDRGPYEQYF
>NA|NA|12|TRBV6-5|TRBJ1-1
TGTGCCAGCAGTCAAGCGAACACTGAAGCTTTCTTT
CASSQANTEAFF
>NA|NA|15|TRBV5-6|TRBJ2-5
TGTGCCAGCAGCTGGGGGCAATTCGTCCAAGAGACCCAGTACTTC
CASSWGQFVQETQYF
>NA|NA|15|TRBV5-4|TRBJ2-4
TGTGCCAGCAGCTCAATTGGGACAGCCAAAAACATTCAGTACTTC
CASSSIGTAKNIQYF
>NA|NA|14|TRBV19|TRBJ1-5
TGTGCCAGTAGTGTGGGATTTAGCAATCAGCCCCAGCATTTT
CASSVGFSNQPQHF
>NA|TRBD2|13|TRBV2|TRBJ2-5
TGTGCCACGCTAGCGGGAGACGGAAAGACCCAGTACTTC
CATLAGDGKTQYF
>NA|NA|15|TRBV7-6|TRBJ1-5
TGTGCCAGCAGCCCTGGGAGGGGGAGCAATCAGCCCCAGCATTTT
CASSPGRGSNQPQHF
>NA|NA|16|TRBV25-1|TRBJ1-5
TGTGCCAGCAGGGGGGTAGGGACCTATAGCAATCAGCCCCAGCATTTT
CASRGVGTYSNQPQHF
>NA|TRBD2|15|TRBV9|TRBJ2-1
TGTGCCAGCAGCGTAAGCGGGGCGACCATCAATGAGCAGTTCTTC
CASSVSGATINEQFF
>NA|NA|16|TRBV5-1|TRBJ1-1
TGCGCCAGCAGCCCGGGCCCGGAGGTGGGGAACACTGAAGCTTTCTTT
CASSPGPEVGNTEAFF
>NA|NA|14|TRBV10-3|TRBJ2-5
TGTGCCATCAGTGAGTGGGGGACCCAAGAGACCCAGTACTTC
CAISEWGTQETQYF
>NA|NA|12|TRBV5-6|TRBJ1-5
TGTGCCAGCAGTTTCTTCGGGCAGCCCCAGCATTTT
CASSFFGQPQHF
>NA|NA|13|TRBV4-1|TRBJ1-5
TGCGCCAGCAGCTTTCGATCCGATCAGCCCCAGCATTTT
CASSFRSDQPQHF
>once|NA|14|TRBV4-3|TRBJ1-2
TGCGCCAGCAGCCAAGAGGGAGCAGCCTATGGCTACACCTTC
CASSQEGAAYGYTF
>NA|NA|13|TRBV7-9|TRBJ2-2
TGTGCCAGCAGCTTACTCTACACCGGGGAGCTGTTTTTT
CASSLLYTGELFF
>NA|NA|16|TRBV6-7|TRBJ1-1
TGTGCCAGCACCAAGATTAAGACCCCCATGTACCTTGAAGCTTTCTTT
CASTKIKTPMYLEAFF
>NA|NA|13|TRBV6-1|TRBJ1-1
TGTGCCAGCAGTGAGCAAGAGATCACTGAAGCTTTCTTT
CASSEQEITEAFF
>NA|TRBD1|15|TRBV5-1|TRBJ1-2
TGCGCCAGCAGCTTGGTTTTTTTCCAGGGGGATGGCTACACCTTC
CASSLVFFQGDGYTF
>NA|NA|15|TRBV6-5|TRBJ2-7
TGTGCCAGCAGTTACTCGTCCCGGGGGTTATACGAGCAGTACTTC
CASSYSSRGLYEQYF
>NA|TRBD2|16|TRBV5-5|TRBJ2-5
TGTGCCAGCAGCATCGGACTAGCAACAACTCAAGAGACCCAGTACTTC
CASSIGLATTQETQYF
>NA|NA|13|TRBV6-5|TRBJ1-5
TGTGCCAGCAGTTACAGGGGTACCGAGCCCCAGCATTTT
CASSYRGTEPQHF
>NA|TRBD1|14|TRBV6-5|TRBJ1-4
TGTGCCAGCAGTAGGACAGGGGTTAATGAAAAACTGTTTTTT
CASSRTGVNEKLFF
>NA|NA|16|TRBV5-4|TRBJ2-2
TGTGCCAGCAGCCGGGGGGGACAGCTGAACACCGGGGAGCTGTTTTTT
CASSRGGQLNTGELFF
>NA|NA|16|TRBV11-2|TRBJ1-4
TGTGCCAGCAGCCCCTTCCCCGCGGCAACTAATGAAAAACTGTTTTTT
CASSPFPAATNEKLFF
>NA|TRBD1|14|TRBV29-1|TRBJ1-5
TGCAGCGCGACGGACAGGGGTAGGGTACAGCCCCAGCATTTT
CSATDRGRVQPQHF
>NA|TRBD2|17|TRBV27|TRBJ2-3
TGTGCCAGCAGTTTGAGGTCTCGCGGGAGGTACACAGATACGCAGTATTTT
CASSLRSRGRYTDTQYF
>NA|TRBD1|15|TRBV28|TRBJ1-5
TGTGCCAGCTCACGCGGGACAGGGGGCTATCAGCCCCAGCATTTT
CASSRGTGGYQPQHF
>once|NA|16|TRBV2|TRBJ2-3
TGTGCCAGCAGTGACGGGGACGCCCCTGGCACAGATACGCAGTATTTT
CASSDGDAPGTDTQYF
>NA|NA|13|TRBV29-1|TRBJ2-1
TGCAGCGGGCGGGCGGCTGGGTACAATGAGCAGTTCTTC
CSGRAAGYNEQFF
>once|TRBD1|16|TRBV9|TRBJ2-2
TGTGCCAGCAACCTAGGACAGGGGGCAAACACCGGGGAGCTGTTTTTT
CASNLGQGANTGELFF
>NA|TRBD1|16|TRBV4-2|TRBJ2-7
TGTGCCAGCAGCCAAGAGGGAACAGGGGGCCTCTACGAGCAGTACTTC
CASSQEGTGGLYEQYF
>NA|TRBD2|17|TRBV7-9|TRBJ2-3
TGTGCCAGCAGCCCCGGACTAGCGGGAACTGGCATAGATACGCAGTATTTT
CASSPGLAGTGIDTQYF
>few|NA|15|TRBV7-3|TRBJ2-1
TGTGCCAGCAGCTCCCAGGGAGGCACCTACAATGAGCAGTTCTTC
CASSSQGGTYNEQFF
>NA|TRBD1|19|TRBV10-1|TRBJ1-3
TGCGCCAGCATAGCTCCGGGACAGGGGGCGAGACTGACTGGAAACACCATATATTTT
CASIAPGQGARLTGNTIYF
>NA|NA|12|TRBV19|TRBJ2-1
TGTGCCAGTAGTATAGCTCACAATGAGCAGTTCTTC
CASSIAHNEQFF
>once|NA|15|TRBV7-9|TRBJ1-1
TGTGCCAGCAGCCCGCCCGGAGGGCCGAACACTGAAGCTTTCTTT
CASSPPGGPNTEAFF
>NA|NA|15|TRBV15|TRBJ1-1
TGTGCCACCAGCAGGTCGACAGACAGGAACACTGAAGCTTTCTTT
CATSRSTDRNTEAFF
>NA|TRBD1|12|TRBV30|TRBJ1-2
TGTGCCTATGAGACAGGGAACTATGGCTACACCTTC
CAYETGNYGYTF
>NA|NA|11|TRBV20-1|TRBJ1-1
TGCAGTGCCCCAGGGAACACTGAAGCTTTCTTT
CSAPGNTEAFF
>NA|NA|14|TRBV2|TRBJ2-3
TGTGCCAGCAGTGCGGGCCTAGCTTCGGATACGCAGTATTTT
CASSAGLASDTQYF